This T cell receptor (beta chain) was retrieved from a study of blood T cell repertoires in COVID-19. Across the whole study: Donors in the United States, Italy and Spain gave samples during acute or convalescent COVID-19. PBMCs, B-cell-depleted T cells, or T cells were the source of the cDNA or gDNA that made up the material.

Authors' analysis steps: The authors estimated nucleated cell counts from reference gene primer amplification. Libraries were prepared by immunoSEQ multiplex PCR; TCRdb keeps only in-frame clonotypes and omits some of them. V and J calls and clone size are given by that table; D and trimming were obtained from the DNA. The profile shows about 120,000 clones, more than 75% of them singletons. Specimen: peripheral blood. The sequence came from a human donor in a cohort sampled during active COVID-19.

The CDR3 DNA is TGCGCCAGCAGCGTGGGGACTAGCCATACCTACAATGAGCAGTTCTTC. It specifies CASSVGTSHTYNEQFF. This sequence joins TRBV5-1 and TRBJ2-1; 9 bases line up with TRBD2. Germline-derived CDR1 and CDR2 are SGHRS and YFSETQ. J gave up 2 bases and V 4 bases, and 7 bases lay outside the gene matches. The CDR3 has 16 amino acids.